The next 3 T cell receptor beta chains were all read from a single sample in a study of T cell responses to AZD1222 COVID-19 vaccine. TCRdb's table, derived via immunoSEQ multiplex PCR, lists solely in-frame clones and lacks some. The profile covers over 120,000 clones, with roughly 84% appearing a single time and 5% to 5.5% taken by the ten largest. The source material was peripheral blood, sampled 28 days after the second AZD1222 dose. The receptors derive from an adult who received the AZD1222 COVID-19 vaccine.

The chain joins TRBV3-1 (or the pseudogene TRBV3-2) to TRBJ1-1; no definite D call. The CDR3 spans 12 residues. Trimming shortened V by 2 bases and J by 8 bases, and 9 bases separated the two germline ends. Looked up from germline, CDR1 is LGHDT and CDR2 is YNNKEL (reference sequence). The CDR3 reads CASSQTPAEAFF. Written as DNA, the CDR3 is TGTGCCAGCAGCCAAACCCCAGCGGAAGCTTTCTTT.

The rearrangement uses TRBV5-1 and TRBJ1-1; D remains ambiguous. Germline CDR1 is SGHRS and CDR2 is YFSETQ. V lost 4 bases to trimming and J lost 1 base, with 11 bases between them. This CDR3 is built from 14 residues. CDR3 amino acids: CASSPRFGNTEAFF. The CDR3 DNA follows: TGCGCCAGCAGCCCCCGGTTCGGGAACACTGAAGCTTTCTTT.

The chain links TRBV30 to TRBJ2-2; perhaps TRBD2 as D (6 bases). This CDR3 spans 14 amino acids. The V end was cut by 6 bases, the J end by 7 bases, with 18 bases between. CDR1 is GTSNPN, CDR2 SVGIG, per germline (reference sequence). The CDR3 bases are TGTGCCTGTCGAAAGGGACTCTCGAACGGGGAGCTGTTTTTT. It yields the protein CACRKGLSNGELFF. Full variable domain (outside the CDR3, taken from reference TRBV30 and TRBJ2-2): SQTIHQWPATLVQPVGSPLSLECTVEGTSNPNLYWYRQAAGRGLQLLFYSVGIGQISSEVPQNLSASRPQDRQFILSSKKLLLSDSGFYLCACRKGLSNGELFFGEGSRLTVL.